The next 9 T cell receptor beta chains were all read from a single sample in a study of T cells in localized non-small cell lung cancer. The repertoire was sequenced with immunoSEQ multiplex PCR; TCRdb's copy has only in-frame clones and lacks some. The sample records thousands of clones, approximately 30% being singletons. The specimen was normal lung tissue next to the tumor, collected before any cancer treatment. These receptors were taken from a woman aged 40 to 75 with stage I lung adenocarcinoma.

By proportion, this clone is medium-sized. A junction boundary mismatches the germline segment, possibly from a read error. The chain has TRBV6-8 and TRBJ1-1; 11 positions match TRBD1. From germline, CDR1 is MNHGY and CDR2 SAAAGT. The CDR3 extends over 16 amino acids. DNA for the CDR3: TGTGCCAGCAGTGAGGACAGGGGGCTCTTGAAGACTGAAGCTTTCTTT. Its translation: CASSEDRGLLKTEAFF.

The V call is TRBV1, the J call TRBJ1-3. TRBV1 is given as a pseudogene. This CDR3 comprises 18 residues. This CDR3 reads CTSPGRDSEVEGGNTIYF. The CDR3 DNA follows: TGCACCAGCCCCGGGAGGGACAGCGAAGTTGAAGGTGGAAACACCATATATTTT.

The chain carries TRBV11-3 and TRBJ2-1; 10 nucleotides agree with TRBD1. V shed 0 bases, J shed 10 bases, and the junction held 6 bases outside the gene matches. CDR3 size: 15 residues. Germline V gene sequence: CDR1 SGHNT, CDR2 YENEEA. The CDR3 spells CASSLERTGGQEQFF. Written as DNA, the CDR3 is TGTGCCAGCAGCTTAGAGAGGACAGGGGGTCAAGAGCAGTTCTTC.

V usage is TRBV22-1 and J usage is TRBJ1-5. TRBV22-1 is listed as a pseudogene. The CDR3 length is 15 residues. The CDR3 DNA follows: TGTGCCAGCAGTTTCCAGACAGGAGGGAATCAGCCCCAGCATTTT. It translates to CASSFQTGGNQPQHF.

The CDR3 loop reads CASSLGPGQGKYEQYF. The DNA of the CDR3 is TGCGCCAGCAGCTTGGGCCCGGGACAGGGGAAATACGAGCAGTACTTC. The rearrangement links TRBV5-1 to TRBJ2-7, with 10 bases fitting TRBD1. This CDR3 has 16 amino acids. Germline CDR1 SGHRS, CDR2 YFSETQ. Germline trimming cut 0 bases from V and 4 bases from J; bases unmatched to any gene: 7.

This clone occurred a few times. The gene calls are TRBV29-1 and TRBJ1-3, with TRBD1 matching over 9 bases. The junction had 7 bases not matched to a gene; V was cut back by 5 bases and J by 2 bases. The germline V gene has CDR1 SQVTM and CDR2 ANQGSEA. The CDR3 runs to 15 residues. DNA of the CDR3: TGCAGCGTTCGGGGGACAGGGCTCGCTGGAAACACCATATATTTT. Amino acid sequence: CSVRGTGLAGNTIYF.

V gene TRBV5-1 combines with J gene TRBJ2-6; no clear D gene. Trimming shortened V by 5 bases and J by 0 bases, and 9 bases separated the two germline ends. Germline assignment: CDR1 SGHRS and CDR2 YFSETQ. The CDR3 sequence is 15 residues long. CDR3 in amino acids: CASSRSHSGANVLTF. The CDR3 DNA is TGCGCCAGCAGTCGAAGTCACTCTGGGGCCAACGTCCTGACTTTC.

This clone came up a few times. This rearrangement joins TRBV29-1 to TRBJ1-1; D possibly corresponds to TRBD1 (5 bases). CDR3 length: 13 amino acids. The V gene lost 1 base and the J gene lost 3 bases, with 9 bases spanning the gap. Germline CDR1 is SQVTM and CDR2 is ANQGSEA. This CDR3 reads CSVEGVGDTEAFF. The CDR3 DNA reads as TGCAGCGTTGAAGGGGTGGGGGACACTGAAGCTTTCTTT.

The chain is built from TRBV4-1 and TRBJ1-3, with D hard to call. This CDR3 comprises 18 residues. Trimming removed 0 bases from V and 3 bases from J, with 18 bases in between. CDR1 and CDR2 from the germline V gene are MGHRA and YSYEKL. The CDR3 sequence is CASSQDFLLGSGGNTIYF. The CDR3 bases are TGCGCCAGCAGCCAAGATTTCCTACTAGGCAGCGGTGGAAACACCATATATTTT.